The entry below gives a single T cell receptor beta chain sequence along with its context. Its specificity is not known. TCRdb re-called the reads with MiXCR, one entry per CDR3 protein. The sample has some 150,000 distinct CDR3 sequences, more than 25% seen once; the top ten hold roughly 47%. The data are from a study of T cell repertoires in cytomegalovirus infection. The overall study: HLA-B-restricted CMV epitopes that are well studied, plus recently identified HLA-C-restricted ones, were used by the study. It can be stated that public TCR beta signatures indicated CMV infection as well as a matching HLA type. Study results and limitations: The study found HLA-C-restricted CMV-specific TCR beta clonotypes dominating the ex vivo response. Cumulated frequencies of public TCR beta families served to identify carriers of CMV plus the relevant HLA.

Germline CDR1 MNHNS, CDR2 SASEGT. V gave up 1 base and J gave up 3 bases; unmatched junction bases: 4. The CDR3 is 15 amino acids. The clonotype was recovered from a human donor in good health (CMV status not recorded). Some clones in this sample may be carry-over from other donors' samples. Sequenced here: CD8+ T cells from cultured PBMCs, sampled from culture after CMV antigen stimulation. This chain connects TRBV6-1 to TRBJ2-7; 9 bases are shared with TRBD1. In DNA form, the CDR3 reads TGTGCCAGCAGTGAAGAGGACAGGGGAATCTACGAGCAGTACTTC. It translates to CASSEEDRGIYEQYF.